This T cell receptor beta chain was found in a study of CD4 T cells in relation to SARS-CoV-2 and coronaviruses. Whole-study context: After 10 to 11 days of antigen culture, PBMC TCR beta CDR3s were sequenced.

Germline CDR1 reads WNHNN; CDR2 reads SYGVQD (reference sequence). Trimming cost V 2 bases and J 7 bases; bases outside gene matches: 4. The CDR3 contains 13 residues. Assay: immunoSEQ multiplex PCR; the TCRdb copy retains only in-frame clones and omits some. This sample has about 21,000 clones; 70% to 80% occur once, and the top ten carry around an eighth. As to this clone: Its antigen is unidentified.

Before the COVID-19 pandemic, during about 2011-2019, CD4+ T cells were taken from unexposed donors. After about 10 days of culture, CD4+ T cells were isolated. Cells permitting, SARS-CoV-2 S/N and four cold-coronavirus spikes were tested on unexposed-donor CD4+ T cells. PBMCs were plated at two million per well in IL-2-containing medium. The chain combines TRBV10-1 with TRBJ2-7, with TRBD1 matching over 8 bases. The specimen was CD4+ T cells from PBMCs, cultured in vitro. The TCR was taken from a human donor in good health. The CDR3 protein is CASSEEGQEEQYF. CDR3 nucleotides: TGCGCCAGCAGTGAGGAGGGACAGGAGGAGCAGTACTTC.